This TCR beta chain emerged from a study of cytomegalovirus exposure and HLA in healthy donors. General study results and limits: The authors later found most CMV-associated TCR beta chains appeared HLA-restricted. It was likely that a cluster of highly shared sequence variants was a sequencing artifact. For most subjects, TCR beta sequences were reported to predict HLA-A and HLA-B alleles with accuracy.

It was with 60 Vbeta and 13 Jbeta primers that the PCR ran. The method was immunoSEQ multiplex PCR; TCRdb's version includes in-frame clones alone and lacks a portion of them. The table has more than 150,000 clones, around three quarters seen once. Of note for this clone: Its antigen is unidentified.

V dropped 2 bases and J dropped 6 bases, with 22 bases sitting between them. CDR1 is MNHNS, CDR2 SASEGT, per germline. This CDR3 spans 17 amino acids. Source material: PBMCs. The sequence was collected from a young woman in good health and CMV-seronegative. This chain connects TRBV6-1 to TRBJ1-1; D call uncertain. The CDR3: CASSEIVLEGMIAEAFF. In DNA form, the CDR3 reads TGTGCCAGCAGTGAAATCGTCCTCGAGGGTATGATCGCTGAAGCTTTCTTT.